A single sample gave rise to the 9 T cell receptor beta chains below, sequenced in a study of T cell repertoires in cytomegalovirus infection. Their target antigens are unknown. One entry per CDR3 protein results from TCRdb running MiXCR on the reads. The table records roughly 920,000 distinct CDR3 sequences, approximately 31% of them present only once. The material was cultured CD8+ T cells from PBMCs, obtained from culture after CMV antigen stimulation. The receptor source for this set is a human donor in good health (CMV status not recorded). Some clones in this sample may be carry-over from other donors' samples.

V and J are TRBV19 and TRBJ1-5; D remains unclear. CDR3 length equals 15 residues. Trimming took 5 bases from V and 0 from J, leaving 11 bases between them. Germline values: CDR1 LNHDA, CDR2 SQIVND (reference sequence). CDR3 DNA: TGTGCCAGTAGTTCGAACAAACCTAGCAATCAGCCCCAGCATTTT. Residues: CASSSNKPSNQPQHF.

The gene calls are TRBV6-2 or TRBV6-3 and TRBJ2-3; the match to TRBD2 covers 12 bases. The germline V gene encodes CDR1 MNHEY and CDR2 SVGEGT. The trim removed 7 bases at V and 2 bases at J, leaving 7 bases unmatched. This CDR3 is built from 16 residues. In DNA, the CDR3 is TGTGCCAGCACCCAGGGGACTAGCGGGTTCACAGATACGCAGTATTTT. It specifies CASTQGTSGFTDTQYF.

This clonotype was counted between two and nine times. This chain uses TRBV4-1 with TRBJ2-3; D is possibly TRBD1 (6 bases). Germline lookup yields CDR1 MGHRA and CDR2 YSYEKL. There are 18 residues in the CDR3. With 3 bases removed from V and 2 bases from J, the gap between germline ends came to 21 bases. CDR3 loop: CASSQDSGANPYTDTQYF. The CDR3 DNA reads as TGCGCCAGCAGCCAGGACAGCGGCGCAAATCCCTACACAGATACGCAGTATTTT.

CDR3 in amino acids: CASSLSKGIPDTQYF. CDR3 in DNA: TGTGCCAGCAGTTTATCAAAGGGCATCCCAGATACGCAGTATTTT. The chain has TRBV28 and TRBJ2-3; D gene unclear. Germline-derived CDR1 and CDR2 are MDHEN and SYDVKM. The CDR3 has 15 amino acids. V dropped 1 base and J dropped 4 bases, with 12 bases sitting between them.

The chain employs TRBV5-6 and TRBJ2-5; D is unclear. The CDR3 has 15 amino acids. Germline V gene data show CDR1 as SGHDT and CDR2 as YYEEEE. Trimming removed 0 bases at V and 5 bases at J, with 14 bases between. The CDR3, as DNA: TGTGCCAGCAGCTTGGACAGAAGCTCGCACGAGACCCAGTACTTC. As protein: CASSLDRSSHETQYF. The entire variable domain, with the rest obtained from reference TRBV5-6 and TRBJ2-5, is as follows: DAGVTQSPTHLIKTRGQQVTLRCSPKSGHDTVSWYQQALGQGPQFIFQYYEEEERQRGNFPDRFSGHQFPNYSSELNVNALLLGDSALYLCASSLDRSSHETQYFGPGTRLLVL.

This clonotype was seen repeatedly, ten times or more. The chain carries TRBV7-6 and TRBJ2-3; maybe TRBD2 (6 bases). Germline V gene data show CDR1 as SGHVS and CDR2 as FNYEAQ. V was cut by 2 bases and J by 3 bases, with 15 bases left in between. The CDR3 sequence is 16 residues long. DNA for the CDR3: TGTGCCAGCAGCTTACAAGTAGCGGAAGGAACAGATACGCAGTATTTT. Translation: CASSLQVAEGTDTQYF.

This chain links TRBV7-9 with TRBJ1-3; no definite D call. The germline gives CDR1 SEHNR, CDR2 FQNEAQ (reference sequence). The V end was cut by 1 base, the J end by 8 bases, with 12 bases between. The CDR3 totals 14 residues. This CDR3 is CASSLGRARDTIYF. The CDR3 region has the DNA TGTGCCAGCAGCTTAGGACGAGCTCGGGACACCATATATTTT.

The V gene is TRBV7-9, the J gene TRBJ2-1; the D is unclear. The CDR3 length is 13 residues. Germline V CDR1 and CDR2: SEHNR, FQNEAQ (reference sequence). V was pared by 8 bases and J by 6 bases, with 14 bases between. This CDR3 reads CASQTPGSNEQFF. In DNA, the CDR3 is TGTGCCAGCCAAACCCCAGGTTCCAATGAGCAGTTCTTC.

CDR3 DNA sequence: TGTGCCAGCAGCCAAGTCAGAGCGTACCAAGAGACCCAGTACTTC. Amino acid sequence: CASSQVRAYQETQYF. The chain couples TRBV3-1 to TRBJ2-5; no definite D call. The germline V and J ends were trimmed by 1 base and 0 bases, with 9 bases remaining between them. CDR1 and CDR2 from the germline V gene are LGHDT and YNNKEL (reference sequence). The CDR3 consists of 15 residues.